This TCR beta chain was retrieved from a study of T-cell reconstitution after alpha-beta-depleted transplantation in children. As it was prepared, the TCRbeta library received unique molecular identifiers. Via MiXCR, TCRdb re-called the PCR reads, giving one row per CDR3 protein. The sample lists approximately 400,000 distinct CDR3 sequences, roughly 11% seen once, with about 5% in the top ten. CDR3 length: 15 amino acids. Germline loops: CDR1 SGHRS, CDR2 YFSETQ. V lost 4 bases, J lost 3 bases, and 4 bases stayed unmatched. The chain uses TRBV5-1 and TRBJ2-5, with 12 positions matching TRBD1. The origin of this receptor is a human donor who donated a stem cell graft to a child with acute myeloid leukemia. The material sequenced was PBMCs from the stem cell graft donor, taken from the stem cell graft. The CDR3 sequence is CASSDGTGGKETQYF. CDR3 coding DNA: TGCGCCAGCAGCGATGGGACAGGGGGCAAAGAGACCCAGTACTTC.